The 30 T cell receptor beta chains given below trace back to one sample, sequenced in a study of early T cells in non-severe SARS-CoV-2 infection. Using its own MiXCR run on the 5' RACE reads, TCRdb lists one record per CDR3 protein. The sample yields 95,000 to 110,000 distinct CDR3 sequences, over 8.5% seen once. Sequencing used whole blood. These receptors all come from an adult who was a healthcare worker with PCR-confirmed SARS-CoV-2 infection or an uninfected control (not recorded which).

This clonotype was recorded at least ten times. For the CDR3, the DNA is TGTGCCAGCAGTGAGGAGGACTCTGGGGCCAACGTCCTGACTTTC. Translating gives CASSEEDSGANVLTF. This sequence joins TRBV6-4 and TRBJ2-6; perhaps TRBD2 as D (5 bases). There are 15 residues in the CDR3. Germline lookup yields CDR1 MRHNA and CDR2 SNTAGT. V lost 3 bases and J 0 bases, leaving 6 bases between the germline ends.

This chain links TRBV4-3 with TRBJ2-4, with 7 bases matching TRBD1. J was trimmed by 0 bases and V by 5 bases; bases with no gene match: 10. The CDR3 is made up of 17 amino acids. The V gene's germline CDR1 is LGHNA and CDR2 YSLEER. The CDR3 reads CASSGAHRGVAKNIQYF. The CDR3 DNA reads as TGCGCCAGCAGCGGAGCACACAGGGGAGTAGCCAAAAACATTCAGTACTTC.

This clonotype was seen repeatedly, ten times or more. At one end the junction does not follow the germline gene, possibly because of a read error. The rearrangement links TRBV6-1 to TRBJ2-1, with D maybe TRBD1 (5 bases). This CDR3 spans 17 amino acids. Germline V gene lookup returns CDR1 MNHNS and CDR2 SASEGT. The CDR3 coding sequence is TGTGCCAGCAGTGAAGAAGGTGCAGGGTCTTACTACGATGAGCAGTTCTTC. It encodes CASSEEGAGSYYDEQFF.

V and J are TRBV20-1 and TRBJ1-5, with D tentatively TRBD1 (6 bases). Germline V lookup: CDR1 DFQATT, CDR2 SNEGSKA (reference sequence). V lost 5 bases to trimming and J lost 4 bases, with 12 bases between them. The CDR3 covers 13 residues. CDR3: CSAPDRRNQPQHF. In DNA form, the CDR3 reads TGCAGTGCTCCTGACAGGAGAAATCAGCCCCAGCATTTT.

The chain combines TRBV12-3 or TRBV12-4 with TRBJ1-2; D is possibly TRBD1 (6 bases). The V end was cut by 5 bases, the J end by 2 bases, with 15 bases between. CDR3 length: 15 residues. The CDR3 DNA reads TGTGCCAGCAGTGCGGTACAGGGTTTCAACTATGGCTACACCTTC. Translating it yields CASSAVQGFNYGYTF.

This clonotype was detected many times. The V and J genes are TRBV4-3 and TRBJ1-2; 7 nucleotides align to TRBD1. With V trimmed by 8 bases and J by 7 bases, 4 bases remained unmatched. CDR3 size: 11 residues. CDR1 and CDR2 from the germline V gene are LGHNA and YSLEER. CDR3 loop: CASRDSGGYTF. The CDR3 nucleotides read TGCGCCAGCCGGGACAGCGGTGGCTACACCTTC.

About this clonotype itself: This could be a read error, since a much larger clone is one nucleotide away. V is TRBV6-5 and J is TRBJ2-1, with 9 positions matching TRBD2. CDR1 MNHEY and CDR2 SVGAGI come from the germline V gene. V lost 4 bases, J lost 1 base, and 5 bases stayed unmatched. CDR3 length equals 16 residues. Written as DNA, the CDR3 is TGTGCCAGCAGTTGGGGACTAGCTTCTTCCTACAATGAGCAGTTCTTC. Translation: CASSWGLASSYNEQFF.

This clonotype was found a few times. The J gene is TRBJ2-1, the V gene TRBV27, with D perhaps assigned TRBD1 or TRBD2 (5 bases each). The CDR3 length is 15 residues. The ends were cut back, 6 bases at V and 1 base at J, with 13 bases in the middle. The V gene's germline CDR1 is MNHEY and CDR2 SMNVEV (reference sequence). The CDR3 region has the DNA TGTGCCAGCAGCAGGGAGATGGGATCCTACAATGAGCAGTTCTTC. Protein sequence: CASSREMGSYNEQFF.

This clonotype was counted ten times or more. This chain links TRBV10-3 with TRBJ2-3; no clear D gene. This CDR3 region has 12 residues. From germline, CDR1 is ENHRY and CDR2 SYGVKD. Deletions cut 2 bases from V and 6 bases from J, with 6 bases between. The DNA of the CDR3 is TGTGCCATCAGTGAGATGGTCGATACGCAGTATTTT. Translating it yields CAISEMVDTQYF.

This clonotype was counted at least ten times. The rearrangement links TRBV20-1 to TRBJ2-3; D uncertain. The V gene's germline CDR1 is DFQATT and CDR2 SNEGSKA (reference sequence). Trimming shortened V by 4 bases and J by 2 bases, and 10 bases separated the two germline ends. The CDR3 runs 13 residues. The CDR3 DNA is TGCAGTGCTACTCTGGCCCTCACAGATACGCAGTATTTT. Its protein is CSATLALTDTQYF.

The genes are TRBV9 and TRBJ2-7, with D perhaps TRBD1 (6 bases). V was trimmed by 2 bases and J by 1 base, leaving 10 bases between them. This CDR3 is 14 amino acids long. Germline V gene sequence: CDR1 SGDLS, CDR2 YYNGEE. Here the CDR3 DNA reads TGTGCCAGCAGCGTCGGACAGAGATCCTACGAGCAGTACTTC. Encoded protein: CASSVGQRSYEQYF. Filled out from reference TRBV9 and TRBJ2-7, the complete variable domain reads DSGVTQTPKHLITATGQRVTLRCSPRSGDLSVYWYQQSLDQGLQFLIQYYNGEERAKGNILERFSAQQFPDLHSELNLSSLELGDSALYFCASSVGQRSYEQYFGPGTRLTVT.

A few counts support this clonotype. J is TRBJ2-7 and V is TRBV11-2; TRBD1 agrees at 11 bases. CDR3 size: 15 residues. V gave up 4 bases and J gave up 4 bases; unmatched junction bases: 6. Germline assignment: CDR1 SGHAT and CDR2 FQNNGV. CDR3 sequence reads: CASSSAGTGGYEQYF. CDR3 sequence (DNA): TGTGCCAGCAGCTCGGCCGGGACAGGGGGGTACGAGCAGTACTTC.

This clonotype was seen repeatedly, ten times or more. The chain recombines TRBV20-1 with TRBJ2-5; 13 bases are a match to TRBD2. CDR3 length: 14 residues. J lost 4 bases, V lost 5 bases, and 4 bases had no gene match. Germline loops: CDR1 DFQATT, CDR2 SNEGSKA (reference sequence). The CDR3, as DNA: TGCAGTGCTCCGGGACTAGCGGGAACAGAGACCCAGTACTTC. This translates into CSAPGLAGTETQYF.

This clonotype has at least ten counts. This chain uses TRBV6-6 with TRBJ1-4, with D possibly matching TRBD1 (5 bases). This CDR3 is 17 amino acids long. V gave up 4 bases and J gave up 5 bases, with 20 bases separating them. Germline values: CDR1 MNHNY, CDR2 SVGAGI (reference sequence). CDR3 bases: TGTGCCAGCAGTTCTAGCCAAACGGGACTGGAGAATGAAAAACTGTTTTTT. It encodes CASSSSQTGLENEKLFF.

This clonotype was counted at least ten times. This sequence joins TRBV15 and TRBJ2-7; 7 nucleotides line up with TRBD2. Trimming cost V 1 base and J 7 bases; bases outside gene matches: 10. CDR3 size: 15 residues. CDR1 is LNHNV, CDR2 YYDKDF, per germline (reference sequence). The CDR3 coding sequence is TGTGCCACCAGCAGAGGGGGGGGATCGCCATGGGAGCAGTACTTC. Translating gives CATSRGGGSPWEQYF. Combining the CDR3 with reference TRBV15 and TRBJ2-7 gives the whole variable domain DAMVIQNPRYQVTQFGKPVTLSCSQTLNHNVMYWYQQKSSQAPKLLFHYYDKDFNNEADTPDNFQSRRPNTSFCFLDIRSPGLGDTAMYLCATSRGGGSPWEQYFGPGTRLTVT.

This clonotype has a handful of counts. V and J are TRBV5-1 and TRBJ2-7; possible D gene TRBD2, 6 bases. V was trimmed by 3 bases and J by 0 bases, leaving 13 bases between them. Germline V gene lookup returns CDR1 SGHRS and CDR2 YFSETQ. The CDR3 runs 15 residues. CDR3 residues: CASSWGDGSSYEQYF. The CDR3, as DNA: TGCGCCAGCAGCTGGGGGGACGGCAGCTCCTACGAGCAGTACTTC.

This clonotype was recorded once. This sequence joins TRBV12-3 or TRBV12-4 and TRBJ1-1; 10 bases align to TRBD1. The CDR3 length is 15 residues. The J segment lost 5 bases and the V segment lost 6 bases, leaving 9 bases of the junction unmatched. The CDR3 reads CASSPRDRGGTEAFF. The CDR3 coding sequence is TGTGCCAGCAGCCCCAGGGACAGGGGCGGTACTGAAGCTTTCTTT.

This clonotype was seen ten or more times. This sequence joins TRBV27 and TRBJ2-1; D ambiguous. The germline V and J ends were trimmed by 2 bases and 9 bases, with 11 bases remaining between them. Germline-derived CDR1 and CDR2 are MNHEY and SMNVEV (reference sequence). The CDR3 runs 13 residues. Here the CDR3 reads CASSLVSSGEQFF. The CDR3 nucleotides are TGTGCCAGCAGTTTAGTGAGTAGTGGTGAGCAGTTCTTC.

The J gene is TRBJ2-7, the V gene TRBV28; D is perhaps TRBD1 (6 bases). The CDR3 has 16 residues. Germline V gene data show CDR1 as MDHEN and CDR2 as SYDVKM. The V and J ends lost 5 bases and 6 bases respectively, with 23 bases between them. CDR3 region: CASSPPFPGTPLEQYF. CDR3 sequence (DNA): TGTGCCAGCAGTCCACCCTTCCCCGGGACACCCCTCGAGCAGTACTTC.

This clonotype was seen more than once but under ten times. The chain joins TRBV11-2 to TRBJ2-7, with D unresolved. The CDR3 is 13 residues long. V was shortened by 5 bases and J by 9 bases, with 17 bases between the two germline ends. CDR1 SGHAT and CDR2 FQNNGV come from the germline V gene. The CDR3 here is CASSPIPHFGQYF. The CDR3 coding sequence is TGTGCCAGCAGCCCCATCCCCCATTTCGGGCAGTACTTC. The whole variable domain, remainder taken from reference TRBV11-2 and TRBJ2-7, is EAGVAQSPRYKIIEKRQSVAFWCNPISGHATLYWYQQILGQGPKLLIQFQNNGVVDDSQLPKDRFSAERLKGVDSTLKIQPAKLEDSAVYLCASSPIPHFGQYFGPGTRLTVT.

In its sample, this clonotype was seen a few times. V gene TRBV28 combines with J gene TRBJ2-7; the match to TRBD2 covers 8 bases. CDR1 MDHEN and CDR2 SYDVKM come from the germline V gene. CDR3 length equals 15 residues. V gave up 7 bases and J gave up 3 bases; unmatched junction bases: 11. The CDR3 DNA follows: TGTGCCAGCAAAAAGGGGCTAGCGGGCCACTACGAGCAGTACTTC. This codes for CASKKGLAGHYEQYF.

This clonotype has only one observation. The V gene is TRBV20-1, the J gene TRBJ1-2; D gene unclear. CDR3 length equals 14 residues. Germline CDR1 and CDR2: DFQATT and SNEGSKA (reference sequence). V lost 6 bases and J 5 bases, leaving 19 bases between the germline ends. The CDR3 region is CSASTRAEAYGYTF. Here the CDR3 DNA reads TGCAGTGCAAGCACCCGTGCGGAGGCTTATGGCTACACCTTC.

This clonotype was observed a handful of times. The chain joins TRBV19 to TRBJ1-1, with 7 bases lining up with TRBD1. The CDR3 consists of 14 residues. The V gene's germline CDR1 is LNHDA and CDR2 SQIVND (reference sequence). V dropped 4 bases and J dropped 4; count of bases not matched to a gene: 6. The CDR3 region is CASSKASGGTEAFF. CDR3 DNA sequence: TGTGCCAGTAGTAAGGCATCAGGGGGCACTGAAGCTTTCTTT.

This clonotype occurred a few times. V and J are TRBV12-3 or TRBV12-4 and TRBJ1-1, with D possibly TRBD1 on 5 matching bases. The CDR3 has 16 amino acids. V shed 7 bases and J shed 3 bases, with 21 bases lying between them. The CDR3 reads CASNIFGGNRYTEAFF. The CDR3 nucleotides are TGTGCCAGCAACATTTTTGGGGGGAATCGATACACTGAAGCTTTCTTT.

This chain joins TRBV28 and TRBJ2-7; D is undetermined. This CDR3 region has 13 residues. V shed 5 bases and J shed 4 bases, with 12 bases lying between them. The germline V gene has CDR1 MDHEN and CDR2 SYDVKM. The CDR3 DNA is TGTGCCAGCAGTCGCCCTTACACTTACGAGCAGTACTTC. It encodes CASSRPYTYEQYF.

In this sample, this clonotype turned up a few times. The chain uses TRBV2 and TRBJ2-1; the match to TRBD2 covers 11 bases. Germline trimming cut 4 bases from V and 1 base from J; bases unmatched to any gene: 3. The V gene's germline CDR1 is SNHLY and CDR2 FYNNEI. The CDR3 has 16 amino acids. CDR3 sequence reads: CASSGTSGLSYNEQFF. DNA for the CDR3: TGTGCCAGCAGTGGGACTAGCGGGCTATCCTACAATGAGCAGTTCTTC.

With regard to this clonotype: This may come from a read error, since a much larger clone is one base off. This chain links TRBV12-3 or TRBV12-4 with TRBJ2-1, with D possibly TRBD1 on 6 matching bases. This CDR3 has 12 amino acids. Trimming removed 11 bases from V and 8 bases from J, with 16 bases in between. The CDR3 spells CAVVPGGYEQFF. CDR3 coding DNA: TGTGCCGTGGTGCCTGGGGGCTATGAGCAGTTCTTC.

This clonotype was recorded a few times. V gene TRBV12-3 or TRBV12-4 combines with J gene TRBJ2-1; D is uncertain. The ends were cut back, 2 bases at V and 11 bases at J, with 7 bases in the middle. This CDR3 is 11 amino acids long. CDR3 amino acids: CASSLTGQQFF. The CDR3 DNA is TGTGCCAGCAGTTTAACTGGCCAGCAGTTCTTC.

This clonotype was recorded at least ten times. The rearrangement joins TRBV7-9 to TRBJ1-1; D remains unclear. The CDR3 contains 14 residues. Trimming removed 5 bases from V and 1 base from J, with 11 bases in between. Germline-derived CDR1 and CDR2 are SEHNR and FQNEAQ (reference sequence). The CDR3 DNA reads TGTGCCAGCAGCCCCCCCGTGAGGAACACTGAAGCTTTCTTT. The encoded protein is CASSPPVRNTEAFF.

At least ten counts were recorded for this clonotype. This chain joins TRBV6-4 and TRBJ1-1; weak D call: TRBD1 (6 bases). This CDR3 is 13 amino acids long. V lost 3 bases and J lost 1, with 6 bases in between. CDR1 is MRHNA, CDR2 SNTAGT, per germline. CDR3 sequence reads: CASSEGGNTEAFF. CDR3 DNA sequence: TGTGCCAGCAGTGAAGGGGGGAACACTGAAGCTTTCTTT.